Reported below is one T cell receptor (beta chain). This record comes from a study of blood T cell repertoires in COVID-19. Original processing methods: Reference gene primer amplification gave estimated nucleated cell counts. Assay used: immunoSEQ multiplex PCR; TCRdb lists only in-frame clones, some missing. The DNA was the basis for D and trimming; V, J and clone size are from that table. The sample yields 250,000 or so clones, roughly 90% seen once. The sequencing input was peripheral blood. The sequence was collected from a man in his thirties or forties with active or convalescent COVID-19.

The CDR3 DNA is TGTGCCAGCAGCCACGGACAGGGGAAAGCTTTCTTT. Translated: CASSHGQGKAFF. This chain joins TRBV12-3 or TRBV12-4 and TRBJ1-1, with 9 bases that match TRBD1. The CDR3 runs to 12 residues. V dropped 6 bases and J dropped 9; count of bases not matched to a gene: 5.